Sequencing of this TCR beta chain was carried out in a study of T-cell memory formation after mild COVID-19. Study information: Each donor largely had its own TCR clusters.

Points from the study as a whole: Several responding clones turned up in pre-infection memory, indicating that cross-reactive memory may have taken part. Clones contracting across day 15 to 85 had a balanced CD4/CD8 profile; later expanding clones leaned CD4+.

To note about this clonotype: Antigen specificity is unknown.

CDR1 and CDR2 from the germline V gene are MNHEY and SVGAGI. CDR3 size: 15 residues. With V trimmed by 1 base and J by 6 bases, 4 bases remained unmatched. 5'RACE with constant-segment primers built TCRalpha and TCRbeta cDNA libraries with UMIs. TCRdb re-analysed the 5' RACE reads in MiXCR, keeping a single row per CDR3 protein. The repertoire holds 110,000 to 150,000 distinct CDR3 sequences, with under 30% as singletons. The sequenced material came from PBMCs or a T cell subset sorted from them (not recorded which). The chain couples TRBV6-5 to TRBJ2-1; TRBD1 matches 9 bases. This sequence originates from an adult woman who had mild COVID-19 (a few samples of this study predate the infection). Cell type and time point are not known. CDR3 in DNA: TGTGCCAGCAGTTACTGGGACAGGGCTTCCAATGAGCAGTTCTTC. Its protein is CASSYWDRASNEQFF.